These 20 T cell receptor beta chains came from one sample sequenced in a study of identical twins. TCRdb reanalysed the 5' RACE reads using MiXCR and keeps one entry per CDR3 protein. The table has approximately 600,000 distinct CDR3 sequences, under 8.5% seen once. The same data also went into a second study, on yellow fever vaccine responses in identical twins.

The sequencing sample was made of PBMCs. All receptors come from a woman in her late teens or twenties in good health.

This clonotype was picked up a small number of times. The chain links TRBV12-5 to TRBJ2-1; 7 nucleotides match TRBD1. Germline V lookup: CDR1 LGHNT, CDR2 FRNRAP. The CDR3 covers 15 residues. The V and J ends lost 4 bases and 8 bases, in that order; junction bases with no gene match: 11. This chain's CDR3 is CASGSPGRGMDEQFF. For the CDR3, the DNA is TGTGCTAGTGGTTCCCCGGGCAGGGGGATGGATGAGCAGTTCTTC. Drawing the rest from reference TRBV12-5 and TRBJ2-1, the complete variable domain is DARVTQTPRHKVTEMGQEVTMRCQPILGHNTVFWYRQTMMQGLELLAYFRNRAPLDDSGMPKDRFSAEMPDATLATLKIQPSEPRDSAVYFCASGSPGRGMDEQFFGPGTRLTVL.

This clonotype was seen at least ten times. The rearrangement uses TRBV4-1 and TRBJ2-3; 8 bases fit TRBD1. After removal of 0 bases from V and 3 bases from J, the junction contained 8 bases not matched to a gene. CDR3 size: 17 residues. Germline CDR1 and CDR2: MGHRA and YSYEKL. The CDR3 spells CASSQDRSDRVTDTQYF. The CDR3 region has the DNA TGCGCCAGCAGCCAAGATCGTTCGGACAGGGTGACAGATACGCAGTATTTT.

This clonotype has more than one count but fewer than ten. The gene calls are TRBV20-1 and TRBJ1-5; 10 bases line up with TRBD1. The V and J ends lost 6 bases and 6 bases, in that order; junction bases with no gene match: 14. The CDR3 is made up of 16 amino acids. CDR1 DFQATT and CDR2 SNEGSKA come from the germline V gene (reference sequence). CDR3 coding DNA: TGCAGTGCAAGGCCCGGGGGGACAGGGGAACTTCAGCCCCAGCATTTT. This translates into CSARPGGTGELQPQHF.

The chain has TRBV20-1 and TRBJ1-2, with 12 nucleotides matching TRBD1. The CDR3 totals 15 residues. The ends lost 3 bases at V and 7 bases at J; junction bases unmatched: 9. The germline CDR1 and CDR2 sequences are DFQATT and SNEGSKA (reference sequence). The CDR3 here is CSASKPGQGARGYTF. The CDR3 DNA sequence: TGCAGTGCTAGCAAGCCGGGACAGGGGGCGCGTGGCTACACCTTC.

V usage is TRBV6-4 and J usage is TRBJ1-1; D gene uncertain. The CDR3 runs to 14 residues. The ends were cut back, 6 bases at V and 5 bases at J, with 16 bases in the middle. The germline V gene has CDR1 MRHNA and CDR2 SNTAGT. The CDR3 DNA reads TGTGCCAGCAGATCGGACGCGATGATGACTGAAGCTTTCTTT. It translates to CASRSDAMMTEAFF.

This clonotype came up a few times. The chain carries TRBV5-1 and TRBJ2-5, with TRBD2 identical over 8 bases. Losses at the gene ends were 2 bases for V and 1 base for J; bases not matched to a gene: 7. CDR1 and CDR2 (germline): SGHRS, YFSETQ. The CDR3 runs to 16 residues. CDR3 amino acids: CASSFPRSGGQETQYF. DNA for the CDR3: TGCGCCAGCAGCTTTCCCAGGAGCGGGGGCCAAGAGACCCAGTACTTC.

V is TRBV4-1 and J is TRBJ2-7; D is uncertain. The CDR3 loop spans 13 amino acids. Trimming stripped 3 bases from V and 3 bases from J, with 9 bases between. CDR1 is MGHRA, CDR2 YSYEKL, per germline. CDR3: CASSHRLGYEQYF. CDR3 nucleotides: TGCGCCAGCAGCCACCGGCTGGGCTACGAGCAGTACTTC.

The rearrangement links TRBV20-1 to TRBJ1-1, with a weak D call TRBD1 (6 bases). The CDR3 length is 12 residues. CDR1 DFQATT and CDR2 SNEGSKA come from the germline V gene (reference sequence). The V end lost 3 bases, the J end lost 4 bases, and 9 bases lay between the germline ends. CDR3 loop: CSASNRATEAFF. The CDR3 DNA reads as TGCAGTGCTAGCAACAGGGCCACTGAAGCTTTCTTT.

This rearrangement joins TRBV11-2 to TRBJ2-3; D not certain. The V and J ends lost 1 base and 6 bases respectively, with 8 bases between them. CDR1 is SGHAT, CDR2 FQNNGV, per germline. The CDR3 spans 13 residues. The DNA of the CDR3 is TGTGCCAGCAGCTTAGCGGTTTTGGATACGCAGTATTTT. Residues: CASSLAVLDTQYF.

This clonotype was found many times. This chain links TRBV5-1 with TRBJ2-5, with 7 nucleotides matching TRBD2. Per the germline V gene, CDR1 is SGHRS and CDR2 is YFSETQ. Trimming cost V 4 bases and J 2 bases; bases outside gene matches: 5. This CDR3 region has 14 residues. CDR3 region: CASSRGLTQETQYF. In nucleotides, the CDR3 is TGCGCCAGCAGCCGGGGACTAACACAAGAGACCCAGTACTTC.

This clonotype occurred many times. The chain has TRBV5-1 and TRBJ1-1; D unclear. Trimming removed 4 bases at V and 1 base at J, with 8 bases between. Germline V lookup: CDR1 SGHRS, CDR2 YFSETQ. The CDR3 covers 13 residues. The chain's CDR3 is CASSMDGNTEAFF. The CDR3 nucleotides are TGCGCCAGCAGCATGGACGGGAACACTGAAGCTTTCTTT.

This clonotype appeared a few times. The chain joins TRBV7-2 to TRBJ2-5; 7 bases align to TRBD2. Per the germline V gene, CDR1 is SGHTA and CDR2 is FQGNSA. The CDR3 spans 15 residues. J was trimmed by 4 bases and V by 5 bases; bases with no gene match: 10. The CDR3 DNA is TGTGCCAGCAGCCTCATGGGGGGGAGTGGAGAGACCCAGTACTTC. It codes for CASSLMGGSGETQYF.

This clonotype was found a few times. The CDR3 region has the DNA TGTGCCAGCAGCTTAGGGGCTGGGGGGACAGGGATCACCGGGGAGCTGTTTTTT. Translating it yields CASSLGAGGTGITGELFF. The chain is built from TRBV11-2 and TRBJ2-2, with TRBD1 matching 9 bases. The J segment lost 4 bases and the V segment lost 1 base, leaving 10 bases of the junction unmatched. The CDR3 has 18 amino acids. CDR1 SGHAT and CDR2 FQNNGV come from the germline V gene.

This clonotype was counted between two and nine times. The CDR3 loop reads CASSRRIESSYNEQFF. The CDR3 DNA sequence: TGTGCCAGCAGCCGAAGAATCGAGAGCTCCTACAATGAGCAGTTCTTC. V gene TRBV7-9 combines with J gene TRBJ2-1, with D unclear. The V end was cut by 5 bases, the J end by 0 bases, with 14 bases between. The CDR3 totals 16 residues. Germline assignment: CDR1 SEHNR and CDR2 FQNEAQ (reference sequence).

The V call is TRBV7-9, the J call TRBJ1-4, with unresolved D. V was cut by 5 bases and J by 11 bases, with 9 bases left in between. Germline CDR1 SEHNR, CDR2 FQNEAQ (reference sequence). The CDR3 contains 11 residues. CDR3 region: CASSTGEKLFF. As DNA, the CDR3 is TGTGCCAGCAGCACCGGCGAGAAACTGTTTTTT.

A few counts support this clonotype. This chain joins TRBV20-1 and TRBJ2-5; no definite D call. The V end was cut by 5 bases, the J end by 4 bases, with 14 bases between. CDR3 length equals 13 residues. CDR1 and CDR2 (germline): DFQATT, SNEGSKA (reference sequence). The CDR3 is CSAPRAGIETQYF. Written as DNA, the CDR3 is TGCAGTGCTCCCCGGGCCGGAATAGAGACCCAGTACTTC.

V and J are TRBV29-1 and TRBJ2-2; 8 nucleotides agree with TRBD1. Germline-derived CDR1 and CDR2 are SQVTM and ANQGSEA. V shed 6 bases, J shed 5 bases, and the junction held 8 bases outside the gene matches. The CDR3 extends over 14 amino acids. Here the CDR3 DNA reads TGCAGCGTAGAGGACAGGGCAGAGACCGGGGAGCTGTTTTTT. Amino acid sequence: CSVEDRAETGELFF.

J is TRBJ1-2 and V is TRBV25-1; D uncertain. This CDR3 is built from 13 residues. The germline gives CDR1 MGHDK, CDR2 SYGVNS. V gave up 4 bases and J gave up 4 bases, with 10 bases separating them. CDR3 bases: TGTGCCAGCAGTGGGTCGACGTTCTATGGCTACACCTTC. It translates to CASSGSTFYGYTF.

This clonotype came up many times. The CDR3 reads CSVVGPPTYEQYF. For the CDR3, the DNA is TGCAGCGTTGTCGGGCCTCCTACCTACGAGCAGTACTTC. This sequence joins TRBV29-1 and TRBJ2-7; D is unclear. Germline loops: CDR1 SQVTM, CDR2 ANQGSEA. V was pared by 4 bases and J by 2 bases, with 12 bases between. The CDR3 loop spans 13 amino acids.

A few counts support this clonotype. The V call is TRBV11-2, the J call TRBJ1-2, with D possibly matching TRBD1 (5 bases). V lost 4 bases to trimming and J lost 7 bases, with 19 bases between them. The CDR3 is 15 amino acids. The germline V gene has CDR1 SGHAT and CDR2 FQNNGV. The chain's CDR3 is CASSWSGGEGGGYTF. The CDR3 region has the DNA TGTGCCAGCAGCTGGAGTGGAGGGGAAGGCGGTGGCTACACCTTC. The full variable domain, rest sourced from reference TRBV11-2 and TRBJ1-2, is EAGVAQSPRYKIIEKRQSVAFWCNPISGHATLYWYQQILGQGPKLLIQFQNNGVVDDSQLPKDRFSAERLKGVDSTLKIQPAKLEDSAVYLCASSWSGGEGGGYTFGSGTRLTVV.